A selection of T cell receptor beta chains follows, all from one sample in a study of graft-versus-host responses after intestinal transplantation. What these receptors recognize is not known. The method was immunoSEQ multiplex PCR; TCRdb's version includes in-frame clones alone and lacks a portion of them. The table records 40,000 or so clones, over 85% of them present only once. The sequencing used unstimulated CD8+ T cells sorted from spleen or lymph node cells, collected before transplant. These receptors originate from a human donor who was the organ donor for an intestinal transplant. CDR3s leave out the opening cysteine and the closing phenylalanine or tryptophan.

v_gene | len | CDR3aa
TRBV28 | 15 | ASSPPRGYTLDTEAF
TRBV19 | 11 | ATSVGAPYEQY
TRBV4-3 | 13 | ASSQDSAGAGELF
TRBV27 | 14 | ASGTSITSFNYEQY
TRBV27 | 16 | ASSLWGAGTGGGNEQF
TRBV28 | 12 | ASSLAGGPDTQY
TRBV6-5 | 11 | ASSDRVSHEQY
TRBV10-1 | 13 | ASSPEETGDYGYT
TRBV27 | 13 | ASSPRVAASYEQY
TRBV11-2 | 13 | ASSLGLRSRETQY
TRBV29-1 | 13 | SVEGQKGLYNEQF
TRBV4-1 | 15 | ASSRETSGVSYNEQF
TRBV4-3 | 17 | ASSRPRGRGPRSTDTQY
TRBV11-3 | 13 | ASSLGRVAANEQF
TRBV28 | 13 | ASSTPGLSTDTQY
TRBV15 | 13 | ATSRFAGRGDTQY
TRBV11-3 | 11 | ASRPDSSYGYT
TRBV4-1 | 13 | ASSPTSGSIYEQY
TRBV4-3 | 13 | ASSQDLRFNQPQH
TRBV19 | 12 | ASSIGDSFDEQF
TRBV27 | 12 | ASSLGRSNQPQY
TRBV28 | 11 | ASSGTPNYEQY
TRBV4-1 | 12 | ASSQDTGEQPQH
TRBV2 | 13 | ASSEGTGRPYGYT
TRBV28 | 14 | ASSLPAVTGHTEAF
TRBV11-2 | 11 | ASSLDFPNEQY
TRBV28 | 10 | ATEGEDSEQF
TRBV28 | 14 | ASTPDRVTTNEKLF
TRBV27 | 12 | ASSLWGGDREAF
TRBV28 | 10 | ASSFPRNEQF
TRBV29-1 | 12 | SVGDYPLAYEQY
TRBV5-6 | 10 | ASSLLASEAF
TRBV2 | 16 | ASSKLFYRGSGGNTIY
TRBV5-1 | 14 | ASSLEPPAGQYEAF
TRBV5-1 | 13 | ASSRTTGENEKLF